Sequencing of this T cell receptor beta chain was carried out in a study of blood T cell repertoires in COVID-19. As for the study in general: Whether acute or convalescent, the COVID-19 samples came from the United States, Italy and Spain. PBMCs, B-cell-depleted T cells, or T cells were the source of the cDNA or gDNA that made up the material.

In the original processing: Quantification of nucleated cells was approximated via reference gene primer amplification. Repertoires were generated with immunoSEQ multiplex PCR, while TCRdb's copy carries only in-frame clones and drops some. That table furnishes V, J and clone size, whereas the DNA furnished D and trimming. Among some 170,000 clones listed, roughly 79% were seen once. This CDR3 is 16 amino acids long. The V end was cut by 2 bases, the J end by 0 bases, with 10 bases between. CDR1 and CDR2 (germline): LNHDA, SQIVND (reference sequence). This chain uses TRBV19 with TRBJ2-2; D gene ambiguous. The TCR originated in a woman in her seventies with acute or convalescent COVID-19. The specimen sequenced was peripheral blood. The CDR3 here is CASSIFLAANTGELFF. CDR3 DNA: TGTGCCAGTAGTATATTTCTGGCAGCGAACACCGGGGAGCTGTTTTTT.